Presented here are 25 T cell receptor beta chains from one specimen sequenced in a study of cytomegalovirus exposure and HLA in healthy donors. The PCR used 60 Vbeta and 13 Jbeta primers. TCRdb keeps only in-frame clones here, not all; method: immunoSEQ multiplex PCR. Of some 74,000 clones in the sample, about three quarters were seen once. Material for sequencing was PBMCs. The receptor source for this set is a male donor in good health and CMV-seronegative.

The chain combines TRBV7-8 with TRBJ2-7; the match to TRBD1 covers 8 bases. The CDR3 spans 15 residues. CDR1 and CDR2 (germline): SGHVS, FQNEAQ. The V gene end was trimmed by 5 bases and the J gene end by 4 bases; junction bases not matched to a gene: 10. The CDR3 DNA follows: TGTGCCAGCAGCATTAGGACAGGGCGGCTATACGAGCAGTACTTC. This translates into CASSIRTGRLYEQYF.

The rearrangement joins TRBV5-1 to TRBJ2-5, with 9 bases fitting TRBD2. CDR1 and CDR2 from the germline V gene are SGHRS and YFSETQ. The V gene end was trimmed by 1 base and the J gene end by 4 bases; junction bases not matched to a gene: 8. This CDR3 region has 16 residues. The CDR3 is CASSLLFVSGGETQYF. CDR3 bases: TGCGCCAGCAGCTTGCTCTTCGTTAGCGGGGGAGAGACCCAGTACTTC.

This clone was observed a few times. This chain connects TRBV6-5 to TRBJ1-2, with D possibly being TRBD1 (6 bases). V lost 4 bases and J 4 bases, leaving 13 bases between the germline ends. The CDR3 length is 14 residues. Germline values: CDR1 MNHEY, CDR2 SVGAGI. The CDR3 loop reads CASSSPRGGYGYTF. The DNA of the CDR3 is TGTGCCAGCAGTTCCCCCAGAGGGGGCTATGGCTACACCTTC.

In this sample, this clone turned up a few times. The rearrangement uses TRBV6-5 and TRBJ1-1, with 11 bases aligning to TRBD1. Losses at the gene ends were 6 bases for V and 4 bases for J; bases not matched to a gene: 7. The CDR3 loop spans 15 amino acids. Germline CDR1 and CDR2: MNHEY and SVGAGI. The CDR3 region is CASRTSGTGGTEAFF. CDR3 DNA: TGTGCCAGCAGGACCTCCGGGACAGGGGGCACTGAAGCTTTCTTT.

This chain connects TRBV11-2 to TRBJ1-1; 7 positions match TRBD1. V was pared by 2 bases and J by 6 bases, with 9 bases of the junction left unmatched. There are 15 residues in the CDR3. Germline V gene lookup returns CDR1 SGHAT and CDR2 FQNNGV. Here the CDR3 reads CASSLLDRAQAEAFF. In DNA, the CDR3 is TGTGCCAGCAGCTTACTAGACAGGGCGCAAGCTGAAGCTTTCTTT.

The chain has TRBV28 and TRBJ2-7, with D maybe TRBD2 (5 bases). The CDR3 is 13 residues long. Trimming stripped 2 bases from V and 3 bases from J, with 8 bases between. Germline V gene lookup returns CDR1 MDHEN and CDR2 SYDVKM. For the CDR3, the DNA is TGTGCCAGCAGTTTAGTTGAGGGCTACGAGCAGTACTTC. Its protein product is CASSLVEGYEQYF. Together with reference TRBV28 and TRBJ2-7, the CDR3 gives the full variable domain: DVKVTQSSRYLVKRTGEKVFLECVQDMDHENMFWYRQDPGLGLRLIYFSYDVKMKEKGDIPEGYSVSREKKERFSLILESASTNQTSMYLCASSLVEGYEQYFGPGTRLTVT.

The chain recombines TRBV6-4 with TRBJ2-2; 7 bases fit TRBD1. From germline, CDR1 is MRHNA and CDR2 SNTAGT. The CDR3 contains 14 residues. After removal of 4 bases from V and 10 bases from J, the junction contained 9 bases not matched to a gene. CDR3 sequence: CASSAEGGLAELFF. DNA for the CDR3: TGTGCCAGCAGTGCTGAAGGGGGCTTGGCGGAGCTGTTTTTT.

V usage is TRBV19 and J usage is TRBJ2-5; tentative D call: TRBD2 (5 bases). Matching the DNA end better, TRBJ2-7 makes the J call doubtful. This CDR3 has 15 amino acids. Germline V gives CDR1 LNHDA, CDR2 SQIVND (reference sequence). In DNA, the CDR3 is TGTGCCAGTTCAGAAACAGCGGCGAGCTCCTACGAGCAGTACTTC. This sequence encodes CASSETAASSYEQYF.

This chain joins TRBV7-2 and TRBJ2-7; no clear D. The CDR3 totals 16 residues. CDR1 and CDR2 from the germline V gene are SGHTA and FQGNSA. The V end lost 4 bases, the J end lost 2 bases, and 18 bases lay between the germline ends. This CDR3 reads CASSSDSLATAYEQYF. The CDR3 coding sequence is TGTGCCAGCAGCTCCGATTCTCTCGCTACCGCCTACGAGCAGTACTTC.

The chain employs TRBV7-2 and TRBJ1-6, with 7 bases matching TRBD1. The CDR3 loop spans 14 amino acids. Looked up from germline, CDR1 is SGHTA and CDR2 is FQGNSA. Trimming at V came to 6 bases and at J to 9 bases, leaving 8 bases not matched to a gene. The chain's CDR3 is CASRIDRASSPLHF. The CDR3 DNA reads TGTGCCAGCAGGATTGACAGGGCGAGTTCACCCCTCCACTTT.

This clone was picked up a small number of times. The V gene is TRBV6-4, the J gene TRBJ2-3; TRBD2 aligns across 8 bases. The CDR3 consists of 17 residues. The V gene end was trimmed by 6 bases and the J gene end by 3 bases; junction bases not matched to a gene: 14. The germline CDR1 and CDR2 sequences are MRHNA and SNTAGT. This CDR3 reads CASSNGASGFKTDTQYF. The CDR3 DNA reads as TGTGCCAGCAGCAACGGGGCTAGCGGGTTTAAAACAGATACGCAGTATTTT.

As to this clone: Relative to the germline gene, one junction end is altered; a read error may explain this. The V and J genes are TRBV2 and TRBJ1-2; the match to TRBD1 covers 10 bases. The CDR3 has 14 residues. The germline V gene has CDR1 SNHLY and CDR2 FYNNEI. CDR3 residues: CASSGQGARNGYPF. CDR3 sequence (DNA): TGTGCCAGCAGTGGACAGGGGGCGAGGAACGGCTACCCCTTC.

This clone was seen just once. Mismatch with germline at one junction end may stem from a read error. This CDR3 is also generated by other DNA sequences in the sample. The chain combines TRBV29-1 with TRBJ1-2; tentatively, D is TRBD1 (6 bases). Germline V gives CDR1 SQVTM, CDR2 ANQGSEA. CDR3 size: 14 residues. This CDR3 is CSGGGGGEGYGYTF. For the CDR3, the DNA is TGCAGCGGTGGGGGCGGGGGGGAAGGCTATGGCTACACCTTT.

The rearrangement joins TRBV7-9 to TRBJ1-3; TRBD1 agrees at 9 bases. Germline V gene data show CDR1 as SEHNR and CDR2 as FQNEAQ (reference sequence). This CDR3 is built from 15 residues. V lost 5 bases, J lost 2 bases, and 4 bases stayed unmatched. The CDR3 here is CASSAQGAAGNTIYF. Here the CDR3 DNA reads TGTGCCAGCAGCGCACAGGGGGCGGCTGGAAACACCATATATTTT.

The chain is built from TRBV5-6 and TRBJ2-3; perhaps TRBD1 as D (5 bases). CDR3 length equals 13 residues. V was shortened by 2 bases and J by 4 bases, with 8 bases between the two germline ends. The germline V gene has CDR1 SGHDT and CDR2 YYEEEE. The CDR3 nucleotides read TGTGCCAGCAGCTTTAGGGGCTCAGATACGCAGTATTTT. Its protein product is CASSFRGSDTQYF.

The V call is TRBV5-1, the J call TRBJ2-7; D perhaps matches TRBD1 (6 bases). The V and J ends lost 0 bases and 7 bases respectively, with 17 bases between them. Per germline, CDR1 SGHRS and CDR2 YFSETQ. The CDR3 totals 15 residues. This CDR3 reads CASSLDLTGLGEQYF. The CDR3 region has the DNA TGCGCCAGCAGCTTGGACTTAACAGGGTTGGGGGAGCAGTACTTC.

V usage is TRBV7-9 and J usage is TRBJ2-5; the match to TRBD2 covers 7 bases. CDR1 and CDR2 (germline): SEHNR, FQNEAQ (reference sequence). The CDR3 runs to 15 residues. The J segment lost 1 base and the V segment lost 0 bases, leaving 2 bases of the junction unmatched. CDR3 nucleotides: TGTGCCAGCAGCTTAGCGGGAGGGTTCCAAGAGACCCAGTACTTC. This codes for CASSLAGGFQETQYF.

This chain joins TRBV18 and TRBJ1-3; D might be TRBD1 (5 bases). Trimming cost V 3 bases and J 0 bases, with 15 bases left between them. The CDR3 length is 17 residues. Germline values: CDR1 KGHSH, CDR2 LQKENI. The CDR3 region is CASSPQAGVSSGNTIYF. The CDR3, as DNA: TGTGCCAGCTCACCGCAAGCGGGGGTTAGCTCTGGAAACACCATATATTTT.

The gene calls are TRBV5-1 and TRBJ2-5; possible D gene TRBD1, 6 bases. CDR1 SGHRS and CDR2 YFSETQ come from the germline V gene. Trimming removed 4 bases at V and 1 base at J, with 14 bases between. This CDR3 region has 15 residues. This chain's CDR3 is CASSVYGTSQETQYF. CDR3 nucleotides: TGCGCCAGCAGCGTCTACGGGACAAGCCAAGAGACCCAGTACTTC.

This rearrangement joins TRBV4-3 to TRBJ2-2; D perhaps matches TRBD1 (6 bases). The V gene lost 3 bases and the J gene lost 4 bases, with 9 bases spanning the gap. The length of the CDR3 is 14 residues. Germline V lookup: CDR1 LGHNA, CDR2 YSLEER. CDR3: CASSQLTGTGELFF. CDR3 DNA sequence: TGCGCCAGCAGCCAGCTGACAGGCACCGGGGAGCTGTTTTTT.

This chain links TRBV2 with TRBJ2-7, with TRBD1 identical over 7 bases. V lost 6 bases to trimming and J lost 5 bases; unmatched junction nucleotides: 4. Germline CDR1 SNHLY, CDR2 FYNNEI. The CDR3 extends over 12 amino acids. This chain's CDR3 is CASSETGDEQYF. The CDR3 DNA is TGTGCCAGCAGCGAAACAGGGGACGAGCAGTACTTC. The entire variable domain, with the rest obtained from reference TRBV2 and TRBJ2-7, is as follows: EPEVTQTPSHQVTQMGQEVILRCVPISNHLYFYWYRQILGQKVEFLVSFYNNEISEKSEIFDDQFSVERPDGSNFTLKIRSTKLEDSAMYFCASSETGDEQYFGPGTRLTVT.

The chain is built from TRBV6-5 and TRBJ2-3; 9 bases are shared with TRBD2. The CDR3 length is 16 residues. Trimming took 0 bases from V and 0 from J; bases not matched to a gene: 1. Germline V CDR1 and CDR2: MNHEY, SVGAGI. DNA for the CDR3: TGTGCCAGCAGTTACTCGACTAGCGGAAGCACAGATACGCAGTATTTT. This encodes CASSYSTSGSTDTQYF.

This clone was counted only a few times. The chain combines TRBV5-1 with TRBJ2-5; 7 nucleotides line up with TRBD2. The germline V gene has CDR1 SGHRS and CDR2 YFSETQ. The CDR3 runs 14 residues. The V gene end was trimmed by 3 bases and the J gene end by 5 bases; junction bases not matched to a gene: 7. CDR3 sequence (DNA): TGCGCCAGCAGCTCGGGGACTAAGGTGGAGACCCAGTACTTC. As protein: CASSSGTKVETQYF.

This clone is a singleton in its sample. This chain joins TRBV6-6 and TRBJ1-2; tentative D call: TRBD1 (6 bases). The germline V and J ends were trimmed by 0 bases and 7 bases, with 12 bases remaining between them. The CDR3 length is 14 residues. The germline CDR1 and CDR2 sequences are MNHNY and SVGAGI (reference sequence). The CDR3 loop is CASSYSTGGLGYTF. As DNA, the CDR3 is TGTGCCAGCAGTTACTCGACGGGGGGCCTTGGCTACACCTTC.

This clone has only one observation. The rearrangement uses TRBV6-5 and TRBJ2-7; no definite D call. The germline gives CDR1 MNHEY, CDR2 SVGAGI. There are 12 residues in the CDR3. The V end lost 3 bases, the J end lost 12 bases, and 15 bases lay between the germline ends. The CDR3 protein is CASSYGAVTWYF. The CDR3 DNA sequence: TGTGCCAGCAGTTATGGTGCTGTAACTTGGTACTTC.